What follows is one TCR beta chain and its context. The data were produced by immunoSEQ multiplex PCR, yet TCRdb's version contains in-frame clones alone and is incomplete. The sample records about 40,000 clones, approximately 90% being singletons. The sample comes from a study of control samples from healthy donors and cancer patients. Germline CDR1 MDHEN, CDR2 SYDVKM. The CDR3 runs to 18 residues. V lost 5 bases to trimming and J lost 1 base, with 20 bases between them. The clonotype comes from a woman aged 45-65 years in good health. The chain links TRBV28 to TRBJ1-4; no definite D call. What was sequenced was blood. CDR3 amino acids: CASSPPMAGRGTNEKLFF. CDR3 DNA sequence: TGTGCCAGCAGTCCACCCATGGCAGGACGGGGAACTAATGAAAAACTGTTTTTT.